Listed below are T cell receptor beta chains from one sample, sequenced in a study of radiation and T cells in renal cell carcinoma. Sequenced by immunoSEQ multiplex PCR; TCRdb stores in-frame clones only, minus some. The repertoire holds roughly 120,000 clones, roughly 77% seen once, with approximately 2% in the top ten. The sequenced sample was blood, obtained from a patient whose treatment included radiotherapy and nephrectomy. These receptors all come from a woman in her sixties with renal cell carcinoma. Each CDR3 is given with its conserved first and last residue. Not all rows give a size; the values are once, few, many and, for expanded clones, a class.

CDR3	V	size	J
CASSEGGGRNQPQHF	TRBV19	-	TRBJ1-5
CASRMDRRNTEAFF	TRBV6-1	-	TRBJ1-1
CASSVAPGQTNYGYTF	TRBV9	-	TRBJ1-2
CASSLAPGGTGELFF	TRBV7-2	-	TRBJ2-2
CASSIVQGGIYEQYF	TRBV19	-	TRBJ2-7
CASSRNMNTEAFF	TRBV9	-	TRBJ1-1
CASSLAQRGHSYEQYF	TRBV7-2	-	TRBJ2-7
CASSFSGSRNQPQHF	TRBV11-2	-	TRBJ1-5
CASSLEDRANEKLFF	TRBV5-1	-	TRBJ1-4
CASRRTRAGDSPLHF	TRBV6-1	few	TRBJ1-6
CASSGGSSSALHF	TRBV6-5	-	TRBJ1-6
CASSPGTSGSKRTEQFF	TRBV19	-	TRBJ2-1
CASSGDSTIYF	TRBV10-1	-	TRBJ1-3
CASSLKSYGYTF	TRBV5-8	-	TRBJ1-2
CAWTFGDIPGNTIYF	TRBV30	-	TRBJ1-3
CASSDYGYTF	TRBV25-1	-	TRBJ1-2
CASSQNVGQNSYEQYF	TRBV4-1	-	TRBJ2-7
CASSQGMSNTEAFF	TRBV4-2	-	TRBJ1-1
CASSEGYTGELFF	TRBV2	-	TRBJ2-2
CASSLGGTAYEQYF	TRBV5-1	-	TRBJ2-7
CASSLGLGGTEAFF	TRBV7-8	few	TRBJ1-1
CASSDDSRYQPQHF	TRBV10-2	-	TRBJ1-5
CASSPQTGDLGYTF	TRBV5-4	-	TRBJ1-2
CASSLDDLGFYEQYF	TRBV5-1	-	TRBJ2-7
CASSTGVGYGYTF	TRBV11-2	once	TRBJ1-2
CASSLGDRGYEQYF	TRBV13	-	TRBJ2-7
CASSLGQGRSPLHF	TRBV5-1	-	TRBJ1-6
CASSLLSTYGYTF	TRBV28	once	TRBJ1-2
CAIRARGTGANVLTF	TRBV10-3	-	TRBJ2-6
CATSRGGATWNTEAFF	TRBV15	-	TRBJ1-1
CASSPRGRNTGELFF	TRBV18	-	TRBJ2-2
CASSPQGFSDGYTF	TRBV4-3	-	TRBJ1-2
CASGRGGYEQYF	TRBV11-1	-	TRBJ2-7
CASSLRRGPDGYTF	TRBV28	-	TRBJ1-2
CASSAGTGPFYEQYF	TRBV2	-	TRBJ2-7
CASSLDPQGGTDTQYF	TRBV11-1	-	TRBJ2-3
CASSGGQAGTEAFF	TRBV9	few	TRBJ1-1
CASSVGAGKGTEAFF	TRBV9	-	TRBJ1-1
CASSLWGGLADDTGELFF	TRBV28	-	TRBJ2-2
CASSSTGKEAFF	TRBV7-3	few	TRBJ1-1
CASTVPRSGGRSEQYF	TRBV28	-	TRBJ2-7
CASSLGGGLDEKLFF	TRBV5-1	-	TRBJ1-4
CASSRSEYNEQFF	TRBV7-8	once	TRBJ2-1
CASSFLQGLGNQPQHF	TRBV5-6	many	TRBJ1-5
CASSPLQGAAEAFF	TRBV7-9	-	TRBJ1-1
CASSFRTDEQFF	TRBV7-9	-	TRBJ2-1
CASSSGFYTEAFF	TRBV19	-	TRBJ1-1
CASSLLAGLYNEQFF	TRBV27	-	TRBJ2-1
CASSGFSSGNTIYF	TRBV9	-	TRBJ1-3
CASSPVGRSNYGYTF	TRBV18	-	TRBJ1-2
CASSINRSNEKLFF	TRBV19	-	TRBJ1-4
CAWTGKAPDSYGYTF	TRBV30	-	TRBJ1-2
CASSQRTGTGAYGYTF	TRBV4-2	-	TRBJ1-2